The subject of this entry is one TCR beta chain. Primers: 60 Vbeta forward and 13 Jbeta reverse. This table comes from immunoSEQ multiplex PCR, and its TCRdb copy is limited to in-frame clones, with some not included. The sample consists of approximately 160,000 clones, about four fifths of them appearing once. The data were obtained in a study of cytomegalovirus exposure and HLA in healthy donors. Germline CDR1 and CDR2: KGHSH and LQKENI. CDR3 size: 16 residues. The V end was cut by 3 bases, the J end by 0 bases, with 11 bases between. The sample was PBMCs. The V call is TRBV18, the J call TRBJ2-2; TRBD1 is a possible D gene (5 bases). The source of this sequence is a young man in good health and CMV-seropositive. The CDR3 loop reads CASSPGQLSNTGELFF. In DNA form, the CDR3 reads TGTGCCAGCTCACCGGGGCAGCTGTCGAACACCGGGGAGCTGTTTTTT.